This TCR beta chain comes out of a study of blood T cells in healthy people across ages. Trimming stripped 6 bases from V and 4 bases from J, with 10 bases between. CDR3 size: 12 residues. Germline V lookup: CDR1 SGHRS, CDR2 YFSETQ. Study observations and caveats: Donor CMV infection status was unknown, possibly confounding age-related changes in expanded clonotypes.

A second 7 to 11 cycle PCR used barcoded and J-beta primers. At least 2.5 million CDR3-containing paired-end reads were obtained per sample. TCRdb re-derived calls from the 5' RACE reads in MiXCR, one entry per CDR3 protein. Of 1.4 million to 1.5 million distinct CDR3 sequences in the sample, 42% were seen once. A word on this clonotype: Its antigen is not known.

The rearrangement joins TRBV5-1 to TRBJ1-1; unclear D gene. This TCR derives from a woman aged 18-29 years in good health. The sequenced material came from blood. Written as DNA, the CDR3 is TGCGCCAGCACCGACTATGCCACTGAAGCTTTCTTT. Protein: CASTDYATEAFF.